This T cell receptor (beta chain) was profiled in a study of cytomegalovirus exposure and HLA in healthy donors. Broader study findings: Presence/absence analyses took donor sequencing depth as roughly uniform.

The primer mix had 60 Vbeta and 13 Jbeta primers. Some clones are missing from TCRdb's copy, which holds only in-frame ones; the method was immunoSEQ multiplex PCR. Of some 140,000 clones listed, approximately 78% were seen once; the top ten hold about 7.4%. The CDR3 extends over 14 amino acids. Germline V CDR1 and CDR2: MNHEY, SVGAGI. V shed 11 bases and J 7 bases; nucleotides not matched to a gene: 8. A note on this clone: What it binds is unknown.

The chain couples TRBV6-5 to TRBJ2-1; 13 nucleotides match TRBD2. The TCR sequence derives from a woman aged 50 to 65 in good health and CMV-seropositive. Source material: PBMCs. The CDR3 reads CAGGGTSGMNEQFF. CDR3 sequence (DNA): TGTGCCGGGGGAGGGACTAGCGGGATGAATGAGCAGTTCTTC.